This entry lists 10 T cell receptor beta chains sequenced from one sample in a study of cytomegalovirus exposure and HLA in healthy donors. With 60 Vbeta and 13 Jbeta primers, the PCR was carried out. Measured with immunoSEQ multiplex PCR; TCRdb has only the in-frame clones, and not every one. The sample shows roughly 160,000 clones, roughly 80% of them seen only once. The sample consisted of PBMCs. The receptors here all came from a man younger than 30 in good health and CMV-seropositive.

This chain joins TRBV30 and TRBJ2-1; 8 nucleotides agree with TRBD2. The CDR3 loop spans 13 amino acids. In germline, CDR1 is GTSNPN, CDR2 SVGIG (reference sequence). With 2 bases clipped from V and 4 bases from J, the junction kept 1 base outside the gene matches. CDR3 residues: CAWSSGGYNEQFF. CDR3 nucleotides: TGTGCCTGGAGTAGCGGGGGATACAATGAGCAGTTCTTC.

CDR3 coding DNA: TGCGCCAGCAGCACATCCGGGACAGGGACCTATGGCTACACCTTC. It translates to CASSTSGTGTYGYTF. V and J are TRBV5-1 and TRBJ1-2, with 9 positions matching TRBD1. The ends lost 4 bases at V and 4 bases at J; junction bases unmatched: 8. CDR3 length: 15 residues. CDR1 is SGHRS and CDR2 is YFSETQ in the germline V gene.

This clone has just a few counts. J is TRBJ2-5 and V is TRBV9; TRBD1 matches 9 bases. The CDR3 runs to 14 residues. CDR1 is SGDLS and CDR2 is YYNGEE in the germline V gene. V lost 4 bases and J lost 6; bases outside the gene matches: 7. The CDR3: CASSSGTGIKTQYF. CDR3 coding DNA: TGTGCCAGCAGCTCCGGGACAGGGATCAAGACCCAGTACTTC.

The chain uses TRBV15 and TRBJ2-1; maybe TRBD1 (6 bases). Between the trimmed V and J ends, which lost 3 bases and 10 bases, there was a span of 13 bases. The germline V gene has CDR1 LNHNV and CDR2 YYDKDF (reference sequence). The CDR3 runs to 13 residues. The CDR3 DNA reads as TGTGCCACCAGCAGGTCGACAGGTTTGGAGCAGTTCTTC. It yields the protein CATSRSTGLEQFF.

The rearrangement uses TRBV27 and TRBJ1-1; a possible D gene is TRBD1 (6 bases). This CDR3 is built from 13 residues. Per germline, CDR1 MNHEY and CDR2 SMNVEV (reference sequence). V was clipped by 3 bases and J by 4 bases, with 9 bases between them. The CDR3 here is CASSFNRATEAFF. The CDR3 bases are TGTGCCAGCAGTTTCAACAGGGCCACTGAAGCTTTCTTT.

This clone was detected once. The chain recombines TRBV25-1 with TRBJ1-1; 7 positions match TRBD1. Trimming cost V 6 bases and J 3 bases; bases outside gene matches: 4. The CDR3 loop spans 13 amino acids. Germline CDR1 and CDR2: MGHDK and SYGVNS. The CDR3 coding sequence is TGTGCCAGCAGCCCAGACAGGGACACTGAAGCTTTCTTT. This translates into CASSPDRDTEAFF.

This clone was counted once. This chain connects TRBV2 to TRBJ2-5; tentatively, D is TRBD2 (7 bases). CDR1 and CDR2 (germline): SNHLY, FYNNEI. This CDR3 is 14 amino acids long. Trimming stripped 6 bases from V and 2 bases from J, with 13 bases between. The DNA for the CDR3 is TGTGCCAGCAGGAGGGGGGGGAGTCAAGAGACCCAGTACTTC. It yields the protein CASRRGGSQETQYF.

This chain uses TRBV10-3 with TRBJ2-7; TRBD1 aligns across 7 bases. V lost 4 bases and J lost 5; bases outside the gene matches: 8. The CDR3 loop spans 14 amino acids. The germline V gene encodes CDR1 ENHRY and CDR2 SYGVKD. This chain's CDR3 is CAISGQGPENEQYF. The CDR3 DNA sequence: TGTGCCATCAGTGGACAGGGCCCGGAAAACGAGCAGTACTTC.

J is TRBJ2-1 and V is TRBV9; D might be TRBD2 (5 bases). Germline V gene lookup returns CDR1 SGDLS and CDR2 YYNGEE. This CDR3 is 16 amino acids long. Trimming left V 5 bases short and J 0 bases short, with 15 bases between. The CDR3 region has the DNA TGTGCCAGCAGTGATCATCCGGGATTCTCCTACAATGAGCAGTTCTTC. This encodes CASSDHPGFSYNEQFF.

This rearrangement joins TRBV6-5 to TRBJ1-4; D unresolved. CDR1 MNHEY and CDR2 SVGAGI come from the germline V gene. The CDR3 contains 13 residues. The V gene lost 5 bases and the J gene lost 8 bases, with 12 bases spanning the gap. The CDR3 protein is CASSLFRGEKLFF. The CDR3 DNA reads TGTGCCAGCAGTCTCTTTCGAGGGGAAAAACTGTTTTTT.